These 11 T cell receptor beta chains share one sample of origin, sequenced in a study of PD-1 blockade in classical Hodgkin lymphoma. Using immunoSEQ multiplex PCR, the repertoire was profiled, and TCRdb retains in-frame clones only, with some absent. This table has nearly 50,000 clones, around 74% appearing once. Time point reported: cycle 4 day 1 (C4D1), after about 6 weeks of nivolumab. Autologous stem cell transplantation was followed by relapse in every patient, and brentuximab vedotin exposure varied. This sample comprised peripheral blood mononuclear cells (PBMCs), obtained before the fourth cycle of nivolumab. The origin of the receptors is a human donor with classical Hodgkin lymphoma.

The chain links TRBV6-1 to TRBJ2-7; 11 bases are a match to TRBD2. Germline CDR1 MNHNS, CDR2 SASEGT. The V gene end was trimmed by 7 bases and the J gene end by 6 bases; junction bases not matched to a gene: 8. The CDR3 totals 14 residues. CDR3: CASTVAGGPGEQYF. In DNA form, the CDR3 reads TGTGCCAGCACTGTAGCGGGAGGGCCGGGCGAGCAGTACTTC.

The rearrangement joins TRBV29-1 to TRBJ2-7; D ambiguous. Trimming shortened V by 2 bases and J by 3 bases, and 5 bases separated the two germline ends. This CDR3 spans 11 amino acids. The germline V gene encodes CDR1 SQVTM and CDR2 ANQGSEA. Written as DNA, the CDR3 is TGCAGCGTTGAAACCAGCTACGAGCAGTACTTC. Amino acids: CSVETSYEQYF.

The chain has TRBV28 and TRBJ1-2; perhaps TRBD1 as D (6 bases). V gave up 3 bases and J gave up 2 bases, with 13 bases separating them. CDR1 and CDR2 (germline): MDHEN, SYDVKM. This CDR3 has 15 amino acids. CDR3 amino acids: CASSFLDRKNYGYTF. The CDR3 DNA sequence: TGTGCCAGCAGTTTTTTGGACAGAAAGAACTATGGCTACACCTTC.

The rearrangement links TRBV6-1 to TRBJ2-1, with 9 bases fitting TRBD1. The CDR3 runs 17 residues. CDR1 is MNHNS, CDR2 SASEGT, per germline. Germline trimming cut 1 base from V and 6 bases from J; bases unmatched to any gene: 10. CDR3 in DNA: TGTGCCAGCAGTGAAGGAACTGGGGGACAGGGCCCCAATGAGCAGTTCTTC. As protein: CASSEGTGGQGPNEQFF.

This rearrangement joins TRBV5-4 to TRBJ2-2, with a weak D call TRBD1 (7 bases). V lost 2 bases and J lost 13, with 12 bases in between. The V gene's germline CDR1 is SGHNT and CDR2 YYREEE (reference sequence). This CDR3 contains 12 residues. The CDR3 here is CASSFPGGGLFF. CDR3 sequence (DNA): TGTGCCAGCAGCTTTCCAGGGGGAGGGCTGTTTTTT.

Concerning this clone itself: This may be a read error, as it is one base from a much larger clone. This chain connects TRBV7-6 to TRBJ2-3; D possibly corresponds to TRBD2 (7 bases). Germline V lookup: CDR1 SGHVS, CDR2 FNYEAQ. This CDR3 is 16 amino acids long. CDR3: CDSSPRGAEFTDTQYF. CDR3 sequence (DNA): TGTGACAGCAGCCCCCGGGGGGCAGAGTTCACAGATACGCAGTATTTT.

This clone was seen only a few times. The rearrangement links TRBV5-1 to TRBJ1-2; 10 bases are a match to TRBD1. V was pared by 5 bases and J by 6 bases, with 7 bases of the junction left unmatched. CDR3 size: 14 residues. CDR1 and CDR2 from the germline V gene are SGHRS and YFSETQ. The CDR3 loop is CASRSGTGANGYTF. CDR3 sequence (DNA): TGCGCCAGCAGATCCGGGACAGGGGCGAATGGCTACACCTTC.

The V call is TRBV6-5, the J call TRBJ2-2; perhaps TRBD1 as D (6 bases). Trimming left V 2 bases short and J 9 bases short, with 19 bases between. The CDR3 length is 16 residues. From germline, CDR1 is MNHEY and CDR2 SVGAGI. The CDR3 bases are TGTGCCAGCAGTTACACGTGGGACAACCCTCGGCGGGAGCTGTTTTTT. Its protein is CASSYTWDNPRRELFF.

There are a few counts of this clone. The chain uses TRBV28 and TRBJ1-5; TRBD1 might be the D (6 bases). Trimming pared 5 bases from V and 6 bases from J, leaving 14 bases between. The CDR3 sequence is 14 residues long. In germline, CDR1 is MDHEN, CDR2 SYDVKM. The CDR3 sequence: CASSVAGGAQPQHF. CDR3 bases: TGTGCCAGCAGTGTGGCTGGGGGCGCTCAGCCCCAGCATTTT.

This rearrangement joins TRBV5-1 to TRBJ2-5, with a weak D call TRBD1 (6 bases). There are 15 residues in the CDR3. The germline V and J ends were trimmed by 2 bases and 4 bases, with 15 bases remaining between them. From germline, CDR1 is SGHRS and CDR2 YFSETQ. The DNA for the CDR3 is TGCGCCAGCAGCTTAATCGGACAGTCGGCAGAGACCCAGTACTTC. Translating gives CASSLIGQSAETQYF. The full variable domain, with the rest looked up from reference TRBV5-1 and TRBJ2-5, is KAGVTQTPRYLIKTRGQQVTLSCSPISGHRSVSWYQQTPGQGLQFLFEYFSETQRNKGNFPGRFSGRQFSNSRSEMNVSTLELGDSALYLCASSLIGQSAETQYFGPGTRLLVL.

The V call is TRBV9, the J call TRBJ1-1; unclear D gene. The CDR3 spans 13 residues. Germline lookup yields CDR1 SGDLS and CDR2 YYNGEE. V was trimmed by 0 bases and J by 1 base, leaving 4 bases between them. The DNA of the CDR3 is TGTGCCAGCAGCGTAGCCGAGAACACTGAAGCTTTCTTT. Its translation: CASSVAENTEAFF.